A single sample gave rise to the 30 T cell receptor beta chains below, sequenced in a study of Tregs in tolerant kidney transplant recipients (dated by TCRdb to about 2019). The receptor library was made with the immunoSEQ multiplex PCR assay. TCRdb's version of the immuneACCESS table is confined to in-frame rearrangements and falls short of the full clone set. An unresolved V gene accounts for under half of the shortfall where checked; the remainder is of unknown origin. For this sample there are some 55,000 clones; roughly 88% appear just once. Roughly 2% of the sample is taken by the ten largest. This specimen's time point label, interpreted: blood sample drawn before combined kidney and bone marrow transplant. Sample: Tregs from blood, taken before the transplant. The source of these receptors is a human donor who received a combined kidney and bone marrow transplant.

The chain is built from TRBV4-1 and TRBJ1-4; D may be TRBD1 (5 bases). V lost 1 base, J lost 4 bases, and 7 bases lay in between. Germline assignment: CDR1 MGHRA and CDR2 YSYEKL. The CDR3 has 14 residues. CDR3 amino acids: CASSQGQGNEKLFF. In DNA form, the CDR3 reads TGCGCCAGCAGCCAAGGCCAGGGTAATGAAAAACTGTTTTTT.

The gene calls are TRBV28 and TRBJ2-5; the match to TRBD1 covers 7 bases. From germline, CDR1 is MDHEN and CDR2 SYDVKM. This CDR3 spans 13 amino acids. With V trimmed by 2 bases and J by 5 bases, 2 bases remained unmatched. CDR3 nucleotides: TGTGCCAGCAGTTTAGACAGGGTGGAGACCCAGTACTTC. As protein: CASSLDRVETQYF.

This clone occurred once. This chain uses TRBV6-5 with TRBJ2-7, with TRBD1 matching over 10 bases. Germline V gene sequence: CDR1 MNHEY, CDR2 SVGAGI. The length of the CDR3 is 15 residues. The junction had 11 bases not matched to a gene; V was cut back by 6 bases and J by 6 bases. Written as DNA, the CDR3 is TGTGCCAGCAGCGGCCGCCGGGACAGGGGACGCGAGCAGTACTTC. It yields the protein CASSGRRDRGREQYF.

This rearrangement joins TRBV5-4 to TRBJ2-7; D may be TRBD1 (6 bases). With 4 bases removed from V and 3 bases from J, the gap between germline ends came to 11 bases. The CDR3 is made up of 13 amino acids. The germline V gene encodes CDR1 SGHNT and CDR2 YYREEE (reference sequence). The CDR3 sequence: CASSATGYYEQYF. CDR3 coding DNA: TGTGCCAGCAGCGCAACAGGGTACTACGAGCAGTACTTC. The full variable domain, completed using reference TRBV5-4 and TRBJ2-7, is ETGVTQSPTHLIKTRGQQVTLRCSSQSGHNTVSWYQQALGQGPQFIFQYYREEENGRGNFPPRFSGLQFPNYSSELNVNALELDDSALYLCASSATGYYEQYFGPGTRLTVT.

On this clone: A read error may account for a junction end that differs from germline. The gene calls are TRBV11-2 and TRBJ2-7; D not resolved. Germline CDR1 is SGHAT and CDR2 is FQNNGV. This CDR3 contains 12 residues. The CDR3 region is CASSFGFAAVVF. The CDR3 coding sequence is TGTGCCAGCAGCTTCGGCTTTGCGGCCGTAGTCTTC.

The chain carries TRBV7-9 and TRBJ2-3, with TRBD1 matching 7 bases. After removal of 4 bases from V and 2 bases from J, the junction contained 12 bases not matched to a gene. CDR1 SEHNR and CDR2 FQNEAQ come from the germline V gene (reference sequence). The CDR3 is made up of 17 amino acids. The CDR3 is CASSSRLTGATTDTQYF. The CDR3 DNA sequence: TGTGCCAGCAGCTCCAGACTAACAGGGGCTACCACAGATACGCAGTATTTT.

This rearrangement joins TRBV5-1 to TRBJ2-3, with D perhaps TRBD1 (5 bases). Germline CDR1 is SGHRS and CDR2 is YFSETQ. The CDR3 has 15 residues. Between the trimmed V and J ends, which lost 2 bases and 7 bases, there was a span of 17 bases. DNA of the CDR3: TGCGCCAGCAGCTTAGATTTGGGGCCGCCTCATACGCAGTATTTT. This sequence encodes CASSLDLGPPHTQYF.

This chain connects TRBV18 to TRBJ1-4; no clear D. Germline lookup yields CDR1 KGHSH and CDR2 LQKENI. This CDR3 has 16 amino acids. With 5 bases removed from V and 5 bases from J, the gap between germline ends came to 18 bases. The CDR3 DNA reads TGTGCCAGCTCAACCAGGACCGGCACCGGGAATGAAAAACTGTTTTTT. Protein product: CASSTRTGTGNEKLFF.

This chain connects TRBV14 to TRBJ1-1; no reliable D call. This CDR3 is 12 amino acids long. The V end was cut by 3 bases, the J end by 6 bases, with 8 bases between. Germline assignment: CDR1 SGHDN and CDR2 FVKESK. CDR3 residues: CASSQRGAEAFF. CDR3 coding DNA: TGTGCCAGCAGCCAGCGGGGAGCTGAAGCTTTCTTT.

The J gene is TRBJ2-7, the V gene TRBV5-1; 11 nucleotides line up with TRBD1. V dropped 4 bases and J dropped 2; count of bases not matched to a gene: 2. Germline assignment: CDR1 SGHRS and CDR2 YFSETQ. This CDR3 contains 14 residues. The CDR3 region has the DNA TGCGCCAGCAGCGGGACAGGGGGGACCTACGAGCAGTACTTC. This gives the protein CASSGTGGTYEQYF. Variable domain in full (rest from reference TRBV5-1 and TRBJ2-7): KAGVTQTPRYLIKTRGQQVTLSCSPISGHRSVSWYQQTPGQGLQFLFEYFSETQRNKGNFPGRFSGRQFSNSRSEMNVSTLELGDSALYLCASSGTGGTYEQYFGPGTRLTVT.

DNA for the CDR3: TGTGCCTGGGGACAGGGTTTTGTGCAGTTCTTC. Amino acid sequence: CAWGQGFVQFF. This chain connects TRBV30 to TRBJ2-1; TRBD1 matches 8 bases. The CDR3 is 11 amino acids. CDR1 is GTSNPN and CDR2 is SVGIG in the germline V gene (reference sequence). After removal of 5 bases from V and 12 bases from J, the junction contained 6 bases not matched to a gene. Looking up the rest from reference TRBV30 and TRBJ2-1 gives the full variable domain: SQTIHQWPATLVQPVGSPLSLECTVEGTSNPNLYWYRQAAGRGLQLLFYSVGIGQISSEVPQNLSASRPQDRQFILSSKKLLLSDSGFYLCAWGQGFVQFFGPGTRLTVL.

This chain uses TRBV5-1 with TRBJ2-7; a possible D gene is TRBD2 (5 bases). Germline CDR1 and CDR2: SGHRS and YFSETQ. The CDR3 contains 15 residues. With 0 bases removed from V and 6 bases from J, the gap between germline ends came to 16 bases. CDR3: CASSLGPAAGPEQYF. The CDR3 DNA sequence: TGCGCCAGCAGCTTGGGTCCAGCCGCGGGCCCCGAGCAGTACTTC. The full variable domain, with the rest looked up from reference TRBV5-1 and TRBJ2-7, is KAGVTQTPRYLIKTRGQQVTLSCSPISGHRSVSWYQQTPGQGLQFLFEYFSETQRNKGNFPGRFSGRQFSNSRSEMNVSTLELGDSALYLCASSLGPAAGPEQYFGPGTRLTVT.

This sequence joins TRBV28 and TRBJ2-5; D is perhaps TRBD1 or TRBD2 (5 bases each). This CDR3 is built from 13 residues. Germline CDR1 reads MDHEN; CDR2 reads SYDVKM. As DNA, the CDR3 is TGTGCAGCCCGGGACGTAAAAAAAGAGACCCAGTACTTC. Its protein product is CAARDVKKETQYF.

This clone was seen once. The CDR3 DNA sequence: TGCGCCAGCAGCCCGGGACTGCTAGGGAATGAGCAGTTCTTC. It translates to CASSPGLLGNEQFF. V gene TRBV4-1 combines with J gene TRBJ2-1, with D possibly being TRBD2 (6 bases). CDR1 is MGHRA and CDR2 is YSYEKL in the germline V gene. The CDR3 runs to 14 residues. Trimming pared 4 bases from V and 7 bases from J, leaving 14 bases between.

The J gene is TRBJ2-7, the V gene TRBV28, with TRBD1 matching over 7 bases. CDR1 and CDR2 (germline): MDHEN, SYDVKM. This CDR3 is built from 17 residues. The V gene end was trimmed by 5 bases and the J gene end by 0 bases; junction bases not matched to a gene: 13. CDR3 DNA: TGTGCCAGCAGTCCCTACAGAAGACAGGGCCTCTCCTACGAGCAGTACTTC. Its protein is CASSPYRRQGLSYEQYF.

The chain recombines TRBV5-1 with TRBJ1-1; the match to TRBD1 covers 8 bases. Per germline, CDR1 SGHRS and CDR2 YFSETQ. The CDR3 consists of 16 residues. V was pared by 2 bases and J by 4 bases, with 10 bases of the junction left unmatched. CDR3 in DNA: TGCGCCAGCAGCTTACTATCCCGGACAGGGACCACTGAAGCTTTCTTT. Translated, it gives CASSLLSRTGTTEAFF.

The chain joins TRBV7-9 to TRBJ2-7; unclear D gene. This CDR3 region has 12 residues. CDR1 is SEHNR and CDR2 is FQNEAQ in the germline V gene (reference sequence). V dropped 3 bases and J dropped 4 bases, with 7 bases sitting between them. CDR3 loop: CASSFSDYEQYF. The CDR3 region has the DNA TGTGCCAGCAGCTTCTCAGATTACGAGCAGTACTTC.

This chain joins TRBV21-1 and TRBJ2-1; the DNA was not compared with TRBD2, the D call given in the table. TRBV21-1 is classified as a pseudogene. The CDR3 has 16 amino acids. CDR3 region: CASTTRGTGSYNEQFF. The CDR3 region has the DNA TGTGCCAGCACCACCCGCGGGACTGGCTCCTACAATGAGCAGTTCTTC.

This chain joins TRBV29-1 and TRBJ1-3; D remains ambiguous. This CDR3 region has 14 residues. Germline V lookup: CDR1 SQVTM, CDR2 ANQGSEA. The germline V and J ends were trimmed by 4 bases and 2 bases, with 12 bases remaining between them. The CDR3 DNA reads as TGCAGCGTTGTTATCCCTCCTGCTGGAAACACCATATATTTT. Amino acids: CSVVIPPAGNTIYF.

This clone occurred once. CDR3 protein: CASSPQTSGWDEQFF. CDR3 coding DNA: TGTGCCAGCTCACCGCAGACTAGCGGGTGGGATGAGCAGTTCTTC. This chain joins TRBV18 and TRBJ2-1; 10 positions match TRBD2. Losses at the gene ends were 3 bases for V and 8 bases for J; bases not matched to a gene: 7. The germline CDR1 and CDR2 sequences are KGHSH and LQKENI. The CDR3 runs to 15 residues.

This clone was seen once. This sequence joins TRBV4-3 and TRBJ2-1; D may be TRBD2 (5 bases). Per germline, CDR1 LGHNA and CDR2 YSLEER. CDR3 size: 15 residues. Trimming removed 0 bases from V and 5 bases from J, with 11 bases in between. This CDR3 is CASSQEGRVDNEQFF. In nucleotides, the CDR3 is TGCGCCAGCAGCCAAGAAGGGCGGGTCGACAATGAGCAGTTCTTC.

This clone was seen only a few times. The same CDR3 also results from other DNA sequences found in this sample. This chain uses TRBV19 with TRBJ2-2, with no clear D. Germline lookup yields CDR1 LNHDA and CDR2 SQIVND (reference sequence). The CDR3 has 11 amino acids. V lost 4 bases and J 6 bases, leaving 3 bases between the germline ends. CDR3 protein: CASSNAGELFF. As DNA, the CDR3 is TGTGCCAGTAGTAATGCCGGGGAGCTGTTTTTT.

The J gene is TRBJ2-1, the V gene TRBV18, with unresolved D. The ends were cut back, 3 bases at V and 6 bases at J, with 12 bases in the middle. Germline V gene lookup returns CDR1 KGHSH and CDR2 LQKENI. The CDR3 is made up of 14 amino acids. CDR3 region: CASSPRRAPNEQFF. For the CDR3, the DNA is TGTGCCAGCTCACCCCGGCGTGCGCCCAATGAGCAGTTCTTC.

The chain is built from TRBV6-6 and TRBJ2-3, with D maybe TRBD1 (6 bases). This CDR3 region has 14 residues. Trimming stripped 7 bases from V and 0 bases from J, with 11 bases between. CDR1 and CDR2 from the germline V gene are MNHNY and SVGAGI (reference sequence). The CDR3 loop reads CASKGVTSTDTQYF. Here the CDR3 DNA reads TGTGCCAGCAAGGGGGTCACTAGCACAGATACGCAGTATTTT.

The chain couples TRBV6-5 to TRBJ2-7; no definite D call. The germline V gene has CDR1 MNHEY and CDR2 SVGAGI. The length of the CDR3 is 15 residues. The V end lost 5 bases, the J end lost 2 bases, and 16 bases lay between the germline ends. The CDR3 DNA sequence: TGTGCCAGCAGTCAACACCTCGGGCGGACCTACGAGCAGTACTTC. Its translation: CASSQHLGRTYEQYF.

This clone has just one count. The chain is built from TRBV14 and TRBJ1-6; the D gene is possibly TRBD1 (5 bases). CDR3 length equals 16 residues. V was pared by 1 base and J by 10 bases, with 17 bases between. Germline V CDR1 and CDR2: SGHDN, FVKESK. The CDR3 coding sequence is TGTGCCAGCAGCCAAGTGGGGCGGCCCTGGGGATCACCCCTCCACTTT. This translates into CASSQVGRPWGSPLHF.

The chain carries TRBV4-1 and TRBJ1-2, with 10 bases lining up with TRBD1. This CDR3 is built from 13 residues. CDR1 and CDR2 from the germline V gene are MGHRA and YSYEKL. V lost 7 bases and J lost 6; bases outside the gene matches: 5. CDR3: CASTSGQGNGYTF. CDR3 bases: TGCGCCAGCACCTCGGGACAGGGGAATGGCTACACCTTC.

CDR3 sequence reads: CASSLRGSAEAFF. CDR3 nucleotides: TGTGCCAGCAGTTTACGCGGGAGCGCTGAAGCTTTCTTT. The J gene is TRBJ1-1, the V gene TRBV27, with unresolved D. Trimming took 2 bases from V and 6 from J, leaving 10 bases between them. This CDR3 has 13 amino acids. Germline loops: CDR1 MNHEY, CDR2 SMNVEV (reference sequence).

CDR3 loop: CASSQAPGRTEAFF. The CDR3 DNA reads as TGTGCCAGCAGCCAAGCGCCAGGGAGGACTGAAGCTTTCTTT. The chain has TRBV14 and TRBJ1-1, with a weak D call TRBD1 (5 bases). V was shortened by 1 base and J by 5 bases, with 11 bases between the two germline ends. Germline V gene sequence: CDR1 SGHDN, CDR2 FVKESK. This CDR3 is built from 14 residues.

The chain is built from TRBV29-1 and TRBJ2-1; no clear D. Per germline, CDR1 SQVTM and CDR2 ANQGSEA. V was trimmed by 3 bases and J by 0 bases, leaving 18 bases between them. The CDR3 runs 17 residues. CDR3 nucleotide sequence: TGCAGCGTTGACAGCAGGAAAAAACCGAGCTCCTACAATGAGCAGTTCTTC. Translation: CSVDSRKKPSSYNEQFF.